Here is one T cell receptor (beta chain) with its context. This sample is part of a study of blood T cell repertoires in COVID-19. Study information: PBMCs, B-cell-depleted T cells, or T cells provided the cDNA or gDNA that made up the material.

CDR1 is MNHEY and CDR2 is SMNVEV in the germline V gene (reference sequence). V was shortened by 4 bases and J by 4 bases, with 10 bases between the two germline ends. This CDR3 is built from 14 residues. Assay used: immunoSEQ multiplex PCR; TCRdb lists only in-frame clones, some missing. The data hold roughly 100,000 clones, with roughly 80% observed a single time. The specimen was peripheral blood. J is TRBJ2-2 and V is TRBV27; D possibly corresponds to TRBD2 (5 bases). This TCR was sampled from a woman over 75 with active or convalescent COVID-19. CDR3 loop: CASSSMGSTGELFF. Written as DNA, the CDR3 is TGTGCCAGCAGTTCTATGGGGAGCACCGGGGAGCTGTTTTTT.